Listed here is a single TCR beta chain. CDR1 is SGHRS and CDR2 is YFSETQ in the germline V gene. Trimming took 3 bases from V and 6 from J; bases not matched to a gene: 6. The CDR3 loop spans 14 amino acids. The data originate from a study of blood T cell repertoires in COVID-19. Study summary: Specimens from acute and convalescent COVID-19 originated in the United States, Italy and Spain. PBMCs, B-cell-depleted T cells, or T cells provided the cDNA or gDNA that made up the material.

Authors' analysis steps: Researchers report that nucleated cell counts were estimated from reference gene primer amplification. The data were produced by immunoSEQ multiplex PCR, yet TCRdb's version contains in-frame clones alone and is incomplete. Clone size and the V and J calls come from that table; the DNA yielded D and trimming. The table records about 160,000 clones, around nine tenths of them present only once. In Seattle, patients joined the study during active infection and were tracked longitudinally. The V call is TRBV5-1, the J call TRBJ2-1, with 7 bases matching TRBD1. The sample consisted of peripheral blood. The clonotype originates from a woman between 70 and 85 years old with COVID-19, enrolled during active disease. The CDR3 spells CASSSTTGPNEQFF. The CDR3 DNA reads TGCGCCAGCAGCTCGACGACAGGGCCCAATGAGCAGTTCTTC.